In its sample, the clone carrying this T cell receptor (beta chain) was seen a few times. Its antigen is not known. TCRdb itself ran the 5' RACE reads through MiXCR, one entry per CDR3 protein. Among fewer than 650,000 distinct CDR3 sequences listed, about 20% were seen once. The data are from a study of T-cell memory formation after mild COVID-19. Findings and caveats of the study: A balance of CD4 and CD8 characterized clones contracting day 15 to 85, whereas later expanders leaned CD4+.

The CDR3 is 13 amino acids. CDR1 is SQVTM and CDR2 is ANQGSEA in the germline V gene. Trimming removed 6 bases at V and 1 base at J, with 12 bases between. The source of this sequence is an adult woman who had mild COVID-19 (a few samples of this study predate the infection). Cell type and time point are not known. The rearrangement links TRBV29-1 to TRBJ1-1, with a possible D match to TRBD1 (6 bases). The source material was PBMCs or a T cell subset sorted from them (not recorded which). The chain's CDR3 is CSVWTAQNTEAFF. As DNA, the CDR3 is TGCAGCGTATGGACAGCGCAGAACACTGAAGCTTTCTTT.